These T cell receptor beta chains were read from a single sample in a study of CD39 and CD103 CD8 tumor-infiltrating T cells. The repertoire was sequenced with immunoSEQ multiplex PCR; TCRdb's copy has only in-frame clones and lacks some. The sample lists around 490 clones, less than 75% occurring once. Sequenced input: CD39+ CD103+ CD8+ T cells sorted from the tumor. The receptor set was obtained from a human donor with head and neck squamous cell carcinoma. Both conserved end residues are part of each CDR3. Each record gives: clone size, J gene, V gene, CDR3 protein. A clone size is listed for some rows: how often the clone was seen (once, few, many), or a class if it is expanded.

clone_size: NA
j_call: TRBJ1-5
v_call: TRBV6-1
cdr3_aa: CASKLDWGSNQPQHF

clone_size: large
j_call: TRBJ1-1
v_call: TRBV7-9
cdr3_aa: CASSTDRGQAFF

clone_size: NA
j_call: TRBJ2-7
v_call: TRBV6-4
cdr3_aa: CASSDPGLAGVRSYEQYF

clone_size: NA
j_call: TRBJ1-2
v_call: TRBV13
cdr3_aa: CASSWADSNYGYTF

clone_size: hyperexpanded
j_call: TRBJ1-5
v_call: TRBV19
cdr3_aa: CASTLNWDRNQPQHF

clone_size: NA
j_call: TRBJ1-2
v_call: TRBV6-5
cdr3_aa: CASSYGGVYGYTF

clone_size: NA
j_call: TRBJ1-3
v_call: TRBV6-5
cdr3_aa: CASSYSFGSGNTIYF

clone_size: NA
j_call: TRBJ2-7
v_call: TRBV15
cdr3_aa: CATSRGQGAREQYF

clone_size: NA
j_call: TRBJ2-7
v_call: TRBV15
cdr3_aa: CATSRGGAFSSYEQYF

clone_size: NA
j_call: TRBJ1-5
v_call: TRBV4-3
cdr3_aa: CASSQDTGDHQPQHF

clone_size: NA
j_call: TRBJ2-3
v_call: TRBV6-5
cdr3_aa: CASSYSGFLTDTQYF

clone_size: large
j_call: TRBJ2-2
v_call: TRBV4-2
cdr3_aa: CASSQASGDNTGELFF

clone_size: NA
j_call: TRBJ1-5
v_call: TRBV7-6
cdr3_aa: CASSLRRDQPQHF

clone_size: NA
j_call: TRBJ2-5
v_call: TRBV4-1
cdr3_aa: CASSRVQASYQETQYF

clone_size: few
j_call: TRBJ1-6
v_call: TRBV21-1
cdr3_aa: CASSYFLDRGPDNSPLHF

clone_size: NA
j_call: TRBJ1-3
v_call: TRBV29-1
cdr3_aa: CSVEEYSGNTIYF

clone_size: NA
j_call: TRBJ2-1
v_call: TRBV7-3
cdr3_aa: CASSLGTGSSGSYNEQFF

clone_size: once
j_call: TRBJ1-3
v_call: TRBV5-6
cdr3_aa: CASSAGGQTGNTIYF

clone_size: NA
j_call: TRBJ2-1
v_call: TRBV11-2
cdr3_aa: CASSPRRARYNEQFF

clone_size: few
j_call: TRBJ1-1
v_call: TRBV7-9
cdr3_aa: CASSLDRGLGFF

clone_size: few
j_call: TRBJ1-1
v_call: TRBV6-6
cdr3_aa: CASSLGEGTEAFF

clone_size: NA
j_call: TRBJ2-6
v_call: TRBV4-2
cdr3_aa: CASSLRTGSGANVLTF

clone_size: NA
j_call: TRBJ2-3
v_call: TRBV2
cdr3_aa: CASSYRDLRTDTQYF

clone_size: few
j_call: TRBJ2-7
v_call: TRBV18
cdr3_aa: CASSPPETSAYEQYF

clone_size: NA
j_call: TRBJ1-2
v_call: TRBV6-1
cdr3_aa: CASSEGPGGNYGYTF

clone_size: large
j_call: TRBJ2-4
v_call: TRBV4-2
cdr3_aa: CARLRELAKNIQYF

clone_size: NA
j_call: TRBJ1-2
v_call: TRBV19
cdr3_aa: CASSREAAYYGYTF

clone_size: NA
j_call: TRBJ1-1
v_call: TRBV19
cdr3_aa: CASSALQSRQGEAFF

clone_size: large
j_call: TRBJ2-7
v_call: TRBV30
cdr3_aa: CAWSGQGAEQYF

clone_size: NA
j_call: TRBJ2-1
v_call: TRBV2
cdr3_aa: CASSDDMSSYNEQFF